The sequence of this T cell receptor (beta chain) was determined in a study of CD8 T cells in ankylosing spondylitis. Study-wide findings and caveats: Relatively scarce in peripheral blood, disease-linked clones were CD8+. A motif of eight or nine highly homologous TCR beta variants was seen as apparently characteristic of ankylosing spondylitis blood. Researchers reportedly found disease-linked clones significantly enriched in matched ankylosing spondylitis synovial fluid. Certain motif variants had earlier been reported in reactive arthritis synovial fluid and blood.

The authors made TCR beta libraries by quantitative 5'-RACE with molecular barcodes. TCRdb passed the 5' RACE reads through MiXCR, listing each CDR3 protein once. This sample yields some 840,000 distinct CDR3 sequences, of which roughly 12% are seen a single time; under 0.6% belongs to the top ten. This CDR3 is 14 amino acids long. Trimming left V 3 bases short and J 7 bases short, with 14 bases between. The V gene's germline CDR1 is SGHRS and CDR2 YFSETQ. This clonotype was seen a few times. The antigen remains unidentified. The sample was blood, either unsorted or a sorted T cell fraction (not recorded which). The V gene is TRBV5-1, the J gene TRBJ2-1; D is undetermined. This TCR came from a male donor with ankylosing spondylitis. CDR3 sequence reads: CASSSKSGANEQFF. CDR3 DNA sequence: TGCGCCAGCAGCTCAAAAAGTGGAGCGAATGAGCAGTTCTTC.